This entry describes one TCR beta chain. Germline CDR1 SGHRS, CDR2 YFSETQ. The CDR3 spans 13 residues. The V and J ends lost 3 bases and 6 bases respectively, with 10 bases between them. The data were taken from a study of response to subunit inactivated influenza vaccine. From the RT-PCR reads, TCRdb called clonotypes with MiXCR, one entry per CDR3 protein. Here the sample spans about 520,000 distinct CDR3 sequences, roughly 7.6% being singletons. The TCR was taken from a man aged 50 to 69 who received an inactivated influenza vaccine. The specimen comprised PBMCs from blood, sampled about 24 months after vaccination. This rearrangement joins TRBV5-1 to TRBJ2-1; D remains ambiguous. CDR3 nucleotide sequence: TGCGCCAGCAGCTATACCACAGTCAATGAGCAGTTCTTC. This sequence encodes CASSYTTVNEQFF.